A selection of T cell receptor beta chains follows, all from one sample in a study of T cells after yellow fever vaccination. TCRdb itself ran the 5' RACE reads through MiXCR, one entry per CDR3 protein. The repertoire holds 250,000 to 400,000 distinct CDR3 sequences, over 4% seen once, with around 25% in the top ten. This specimen consisted of PBMCs, obtained 5 days after the yellow fever booster vaccination. The receptors here all came from a man between 18 and 35 years old who received the YFV17D yellow fever vaccine. Both conserved end residues are part of each CDR3. D genes are given only for firm matches. Part of the rows lack a size; the others show once, few, many or a class for expanded clones.

TRBJ2-3	TRBD2	TRBV7-2	many	CASSLALAGGTDTQYF	TGTGCCAGCAGCTTAGCCCTAGCGGGAGGGACAGATACGCAGTATTTT
TRBJ2-5	TRBD2	TRBV29-1	many	CSVATSGGAQETQYF	TGCAGCGTTGCGACTAGCGGGGGGGCCCAAGAGACCCAGTACTTC
TRBJ1-1	.	TRBV7-2	many	CASSSYRAIAEAFF	TGTGCCAGCAGCTCGTACAGGGCGATCGCTGAAGCTTTCTTT
TRBJ1-5	TRBD1	TRBV7-8	few	CASSQGVGVNQPQHF	TGTGCCAGCAGCCAGGGGGTAGGGGTCAATCAGCCCCAGCATTTT
TRBJ1-2	TRBD1	TRBV7-8	.	CASSRDRQGHGYTF	TGTGCCAGCAGCCGGGACAGGCAGGGGCACGGCTACACCTTC
TRBJ2-1	.	TRBV3-2	few	CASSPRGLAGYEQFF	TGTGCCAGCTCCCCCAGGGGACTAGCGGGGTATGAGCAGTTCTTC
TRBJ1-3	TRBD1	TRBV5-1	few	CASGPGQGLSGNTIYF	TGCGCCAGCGGACCGGGACAGGGACTCAGTGGAAACACCATATATTTT
TRBJ1-2	TRBD1	TRBV9	few	CASSVVRGDRHYGYTF	TGTGCCAGCAGCGTAGTAAGGGGGGACAGGCACTATGGCTACACCTTC
TRBJ2-1	.	TRBV2	few	CASSELSSYNEQFF	TGTGCCAGCAGTGAACTTTCCTCCTACAATGAGCAGTTCTTC
TRBJ1-5	TRBD1	TRBV12-5	.	CASSRDREDQPQHF	TGTGCTAGTAGCCGAGACAGGGAGGATCAGCCCCAGCATTTT
TRBJ1-1	.	TRBV7-9	.	CASSPRTFGTEAFF	TGTGCCAGCAGCCCTAGGACTTTCGGAACTGAAGCTTTCTTT
TRBJ2-3	.	TRBV12-3/TRBV12-4	.	CATSREMGADTQYF	TGTGCCACCAGCAGAGAAATGGGGGCAGATACGCAGTATTTT
TRBJ2-7	.	TRBV2	.	CASSALFPHEQYF	TGTGCCAGCTCGGCACTATTCCCCCACGAGCAGTACTTC
TRBJ1-5	.	TRBV6-2/TRBV6-3	.	CASSYWGNNQPQHF	TGTGCCAGCAGTTACTGGGGGAACAATCAGCCCCAGCATTTT